These 12 T cell receptor beta chains came from one sample sequenced in a study of blood T cells in healthy people across ages. A second PCR of roughly 7 to 11 cycles used a sample-barcoded 5' primer and a J-beta primer mix. TCRdb recomputed calls from the 5' RACE reads with MiXCR, one row per CDR3 protein. The sample consists of some 710,000 distinct CDR3 sequences, 35% to 50% of them appearing once. Sequencing was carried out using blood. The source is an older man in good health.

This clonotype was picked up a small number of times. This chain joins TRBV20-1 and TRBJ2-1, with D tentatively TRBD2 (6 bases). Germline CDR1 and CDR2: DFQATT and SNEGSKA (reference sequence). The V end lost 5 bases, the J end lost 7 bases, and 18 bases lay between the germline ends. The CDR3 length is 14 residues. The CDR3 bases are TGCAGTGCTCGGGACCACCGGGGGTTGAATGAGCAGTTCTTC. Its translation: CSARDHRGLNEQFF.

This chain joins TRBV20-1 and TRBJ2-2; 8 nucleotides match TRBD2. The CDR3 covers 15 residues. The germline V gene encodes CDR1 DFQATT and CDR2 SNEGSKA (reference sequence). The trim removed 0 bases at V and 4 bases at J, leaving 4 bases unmatched. The CDR3 DNA follows: TGCAGTGCTAGAGATCAACTAGCGGTCACCGGGGAGCTGTTTTTT. Translating gives CSARDQLAVTGELFF.

This clonotype has just a few counts. The V gene is TRBV12-3 or TRBV12-4, the J gene TRBJ2-5, with 7 bases fitting TRBD1. This CDR3 comprises 13 residues. V lost 6 bases, J lost 1 base, and 2 bases stayed unmatched. CDR3 nucleotide sequence: TGTGCCAGCAGGGCAGGGGGCCAAGAGACCCAGTACTTC. Amino acid sequence: CASRAGGQETQYF.

This chain connects TRBV7-2 to TRBJ2-1, with D tentatively TRBD1 (7 bases). V lost 3 bases, J lost 7 bases, and 16 bases lay in between. Germline lookup yields CDR1 SGHTA and CDR2 FQGNSA. The CDR3 loop spans 15 amino acids. The CDR3 spells CASSFVGRGENEQFF. The CDR3, as DNA: TGTGCCAGCAGCTTCGTGGGCAGGGGGGAAAATGAGCAGTTCTTC.

This chain links TRBV20-1 with TRBJ2-1, with 10 bases matching TRBD2. Germline CDR1 DFQATT, CDR2 SNEGSKA (reference sequence). This CDR3 comprises 14 residues. Germline trimming cut 6 bases from V and 5 bases from J; bases unmatched to any gene: 7. In DNA, the CDR3 is TGCAGTGCCACAAGCGGGAGGGGCCACAATGAGCAGTTCTTC. This gives the protein CSATSGRGHNEQFF.

The chain couples TRBV2 to TRBJ2-7, with D maybe TRBD1 (6 bases). V lost 5 bases to trimming and J lost 1 base, with 15 bases between them. This CDR3 contains 15 residues. Germline V gene lookup returns CDR1 SNHLY and CDR2 FYNNEI. In nucleotides, the CDR3 is TGTGCCAGCAGTTTGTACAGGGATCCTTCCTACGAGCAGTACTTC. Translation: CASSLYRDPSYEQYF.

This clonotype was counted only a few times. The rearrangement joins TRBV29-1 to TRBJ2-1, with D uncertain. This CDR3 region has 13 residues. Trimming stripped 4 bases from V and 2 bases from J, with 9 bases between. Germline V gene sequence: CDR1 SQVTM, CDR2 ANQGSEA. DNA for the CDR3: TGCAGCGTTGGACGTGTCCCCTACAATGAGCAGTTCTTC. Translation gives CSVGRVPYNEQFF.

V and J are TRBV29-1 and TRBJ2-5; D perhaps matches TRBD2 (5 bases). The closer fit of TRBJ2-1 to the DNA end suggests the J call may be wrong. Germline V gene data show CDR1 as SQVTM and CDR2 as ANQGSEA. The CDR3 consists of 15 residues. The CDR3 nucleotides are TGCAGCGTTGAAGATCTCGATGGGCTGTGGGAGACCCAGTTCTTC. It translates to CSVEDLDGLWETQFF.

The chain is built from TRBV5-1 and TRBJ2-2; D gene unclear. The CDR3 is 12 amino acids. Germline CDR1 SGHRS, CDR2 YFSETQ. Trimming removed 0 bases at V and 6 bases at J, with 3 bases between. The CDR3 region has the DNA TGCGCCAGCAGCTTGGACTCCGGGGAGCTGTTTTTT. Protein product: CASSLDSGELFF.

The chain has TRBV7-9 and TRBJ2-4, with D possibly being TRBD2 (6 bases). The end of the DNA aligns better with TRBJ2-5, so the J call may be wrong. The CDR3 spans 15 residues. Germline V CDR1 and CDR2: SEHNR, FQNEAQ (reference sequence). This chain's CDR3 is CASSLYGGEQETQYF. In DNA, the CDR3 is TGTGCCAGCAGCTTATATGGCGGGGAGCAAGAGACCCAGTACTTC.

The CDR3 spells CASSFRTDVLRQPQHF. CDR3 bases: TGTGCCAGCAGTTTCCGAACCGACGTTCTGAGGCAGCCCCAGCATTTT. The V gene is TRBV28, the J gene TRBJ1-5; D is uncertain. Germline CDR1 MDHEN, CDR2 SYDVKM. The CDR3 is made up of 16 amino acids. V shed 3 bases and J shed 7 bases, with 19 bases lying between them. Based on the CDR3 plus reference TRBV28 and TRBJ1-5, the full variable domain is DVKVTQSSRYLVKRTGEKVFLECVQDMDHENMFWYRQDPGLGLRLIYFSYDVKMKEKGDIPEGYSVSREKKERFSLILESASTNQTSMYLCASSFRTDVLRQPQHFGDGTRLSIL.

The genes are TRBV5-1 and TRBJ1-1; D is ambiguous. This CDR3 has 14 amino acids. Trimming took 4 bases from V and 0 from J, leaving 10 bases between them. Germline V CDR1 and CDR2: SGHRS, YFSETQ. CDR3 DNA sequence: TGCGCCAGCAGCGTGTCCGGTTTGAACACTGAAGCTTTCTTT. Its translation: CASSVSGLNTEAFF.